This T cell receptor beta chain is from a study of CD8+ T cells in alopecia areata. Overall study context: It was oral tofacitinib, at 5 to 10 mg twice daily, that treated patients received. Treatment ran 6 to 18 months, with 6 months of follow-up afterward.

Specified treatment: oral pan-JAK inhibitor, 5-10 mg twice daily. cDNA reverse transcribed from extracted RNA served as the sequencing template. The protocol was immunoSEQ multiplex PCR, while the TCRdb copy is restricted to in-frame clones and leaves out a portion. In the table there are roughly 120,000 clones, roughly 50% of which are singletons. The J segment lost 0 bases and the V segment lost 0 bases, leaving 7 bases of the junction unmatched. CDR3 size: 17 residues. Germline V gives CDR1 LGHNA, CDR2 YSLEER. Sequencing was performed on CD8+ T cells sorted from blood, taken at week 24, from a patient treated with tofacitinib. This clonotype was sampled from a human donor with alopecia areata. The chain couples TRBV4-3 to TRBJ1-1; 7 bases map to TRBD1. This chain's CDR3 is CASSQERQGGVNTEAFF. The CDR3 DNA reads as TGCGCCAGCAGCCAAGAGCGACAGGGAGGAGTGAACACTGAAGCTTTCTTT.